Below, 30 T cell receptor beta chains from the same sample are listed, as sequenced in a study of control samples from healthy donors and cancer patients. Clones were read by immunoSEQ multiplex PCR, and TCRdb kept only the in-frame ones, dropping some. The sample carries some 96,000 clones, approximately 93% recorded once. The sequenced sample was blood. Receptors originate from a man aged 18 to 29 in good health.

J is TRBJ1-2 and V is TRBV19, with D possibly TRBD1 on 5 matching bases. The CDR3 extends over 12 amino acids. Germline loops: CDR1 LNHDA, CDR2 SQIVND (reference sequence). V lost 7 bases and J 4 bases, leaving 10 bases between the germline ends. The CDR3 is CASTADSYGYTF. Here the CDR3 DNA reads TGTGCCAGTACGGCAGACAGCTATGGCTACACCTTC.

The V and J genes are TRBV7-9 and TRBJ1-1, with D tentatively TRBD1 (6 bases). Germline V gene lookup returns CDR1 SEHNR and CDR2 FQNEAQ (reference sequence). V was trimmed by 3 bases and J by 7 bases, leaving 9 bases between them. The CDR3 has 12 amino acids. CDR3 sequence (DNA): TGTGCCAGCAGCTTTACAGGGAGTGAAGCTTTCTTT. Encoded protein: CASSFTGSEAFF.

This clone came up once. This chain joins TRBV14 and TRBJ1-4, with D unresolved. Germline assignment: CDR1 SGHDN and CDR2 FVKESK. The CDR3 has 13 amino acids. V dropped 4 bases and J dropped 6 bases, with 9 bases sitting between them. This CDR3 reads CASSRIGDEKLFF. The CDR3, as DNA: TGTGCCAGCAGCCGGATCGGGGATGAAAAACTGTTTTTT.

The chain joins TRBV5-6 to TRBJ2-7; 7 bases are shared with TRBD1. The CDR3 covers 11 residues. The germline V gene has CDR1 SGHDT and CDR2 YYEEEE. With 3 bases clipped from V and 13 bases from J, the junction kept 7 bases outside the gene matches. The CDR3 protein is CASSYRDRLYF. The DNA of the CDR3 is TGTGCCAGCAGCTACCGGGACAGACTTTACTTC. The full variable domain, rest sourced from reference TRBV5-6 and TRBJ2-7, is DAGVTQSPTHLIKTRGQQVTLRCSPKSGHDTVSWYQQALGQGPQFIFQYYEEEERQRGNFPDRFSGHQFPNYSSELNVNALLLGDSALYLCASSYRDRLYFGPGTRLTVT.

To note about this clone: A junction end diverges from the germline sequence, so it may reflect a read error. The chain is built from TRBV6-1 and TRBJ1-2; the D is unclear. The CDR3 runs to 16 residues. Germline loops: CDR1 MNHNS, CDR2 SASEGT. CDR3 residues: CASSEAIRTRDYGYTF. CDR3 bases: TGTGCCAGCAGTGAAGCCATCAGAACTCGAGACTACGGCTACACCTTC.

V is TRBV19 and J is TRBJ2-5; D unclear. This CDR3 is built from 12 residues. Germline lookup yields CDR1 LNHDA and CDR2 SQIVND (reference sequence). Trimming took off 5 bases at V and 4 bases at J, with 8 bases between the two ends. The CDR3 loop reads CASSQGGETQYF. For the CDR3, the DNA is TGTGCCAGTAGTCAAGGTGGAGAGACCCAGTACTTC.

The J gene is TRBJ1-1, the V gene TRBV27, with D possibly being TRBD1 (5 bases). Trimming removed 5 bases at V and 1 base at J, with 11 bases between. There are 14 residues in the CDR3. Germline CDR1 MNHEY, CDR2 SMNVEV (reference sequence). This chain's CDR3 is CASSRREGNTEAFF. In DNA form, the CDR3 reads TGTGCCAGCAGTCGCAGGGAGGGGAACACTGAAGCTTTCTTT.

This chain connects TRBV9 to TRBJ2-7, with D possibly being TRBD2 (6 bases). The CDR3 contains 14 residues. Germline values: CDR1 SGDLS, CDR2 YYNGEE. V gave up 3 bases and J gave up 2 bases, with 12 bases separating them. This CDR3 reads CASSAGDGAYEQYF. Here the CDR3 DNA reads TGTGCCAGCAGCGCGGGGGATGGGGCCTACGAGCAGTACTTC.

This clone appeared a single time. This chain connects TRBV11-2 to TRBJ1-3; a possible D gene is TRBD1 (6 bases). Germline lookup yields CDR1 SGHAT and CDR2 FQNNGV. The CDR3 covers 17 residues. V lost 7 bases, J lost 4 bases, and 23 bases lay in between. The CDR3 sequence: CASMDSLRGGSGNTIYF. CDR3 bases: TGTGCCAGCATGGATTCACTTCGAGGGGGTTCGGGAAACACCATATATTTT.

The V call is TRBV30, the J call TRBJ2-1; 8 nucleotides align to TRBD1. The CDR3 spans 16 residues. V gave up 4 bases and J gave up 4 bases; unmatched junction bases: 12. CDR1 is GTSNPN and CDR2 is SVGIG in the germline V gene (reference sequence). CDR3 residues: CAWTPSTGAGYNEQFF. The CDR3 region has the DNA TGTGCCTGGACGCCCTCGACAGGGGCCGGGTACAATGAGCAGTTCTTC.

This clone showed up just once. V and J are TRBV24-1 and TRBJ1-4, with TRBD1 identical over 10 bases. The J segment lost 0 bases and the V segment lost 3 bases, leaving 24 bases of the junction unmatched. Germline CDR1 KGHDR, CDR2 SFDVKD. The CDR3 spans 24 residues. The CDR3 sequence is CATSDVRESDRDRGLRATNEKLFF. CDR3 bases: TGTGCCACCAGTGATGTACGAGAGAGCGACCGGGACAGGGGATTACGTGCAACTAATGAAAAACTGTTTTTT.

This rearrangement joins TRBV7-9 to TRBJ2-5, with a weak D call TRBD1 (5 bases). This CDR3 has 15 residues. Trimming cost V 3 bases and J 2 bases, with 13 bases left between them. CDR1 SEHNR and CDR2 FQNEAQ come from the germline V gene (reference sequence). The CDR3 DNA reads TGTGCCAGCAGCTTTTCCTCCGACAGACAAGAGACCCAGTACTTC. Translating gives CASSFSSDRQETQYF. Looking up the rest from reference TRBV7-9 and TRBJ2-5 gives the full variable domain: DTGVSQNPRHKITKRGQNVTFRCDPISEHNRLYWYRQTLGQGPEFLTYFQNEAQLEKSRLLSDRFSAERPKGSFSTLEIQRTEQGDSAMYLCASSFSSDRQETQYFGPGTRLLVL.

The CDR3 DNA reads TGCGCCAGCAGCCAAGAGGGGGGGGTGCCGGACAATGAGCAGTTCTTC. Amino acid sequence: CASSQEGGVPDNEQFF. The V gene is TRBV4-1, the J gene TRBJ2-1, with 7 bases that match TRBD2. The CDR3 is 16 residues long. The germline CDR1 and CDR2 sequences are MGHRA and YSYEKL. Unmatched junction bases numbered 7, after V lost 0 bases and J lost 5 bases.

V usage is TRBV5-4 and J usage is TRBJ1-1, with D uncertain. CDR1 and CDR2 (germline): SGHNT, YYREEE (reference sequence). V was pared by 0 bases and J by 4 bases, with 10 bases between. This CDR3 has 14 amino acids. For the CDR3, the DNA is TGTGCCAGCAGCTTGGGCCTTAGGAGCACTGAAGCTTTCTTT. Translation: CASSLGLRSTEAFF.

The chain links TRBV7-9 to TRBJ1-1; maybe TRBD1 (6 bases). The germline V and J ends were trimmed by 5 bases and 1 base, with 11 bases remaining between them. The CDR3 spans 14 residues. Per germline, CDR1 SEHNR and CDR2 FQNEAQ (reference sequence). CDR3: CASSGDIRNTEAFF. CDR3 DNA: TGTGCCAGCAGCGGGGACATCAGGAACACTGAAGCTTTCTTT.

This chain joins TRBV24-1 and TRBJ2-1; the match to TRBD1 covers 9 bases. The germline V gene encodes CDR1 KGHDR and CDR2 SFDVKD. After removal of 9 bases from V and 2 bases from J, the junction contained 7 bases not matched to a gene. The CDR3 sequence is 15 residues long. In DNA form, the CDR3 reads TGTGCCACCTATCCCGGGACAGGGACCTACAATGAGCAGTTCTTC. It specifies CATYPGTGTYNEQFF.

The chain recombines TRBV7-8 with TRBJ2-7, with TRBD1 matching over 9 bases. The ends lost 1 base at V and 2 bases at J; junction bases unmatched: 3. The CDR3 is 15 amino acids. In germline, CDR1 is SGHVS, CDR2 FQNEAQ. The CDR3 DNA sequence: TGTGCCAGCAGCTTAGGGGGGACAGGGACCTACGAGCAGTACTTC. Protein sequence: CASSLGGTGTYEQYF.

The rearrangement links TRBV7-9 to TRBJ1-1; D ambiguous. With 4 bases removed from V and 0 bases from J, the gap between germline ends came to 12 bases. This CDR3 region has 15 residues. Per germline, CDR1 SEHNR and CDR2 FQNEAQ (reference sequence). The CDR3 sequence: CASSSGEGMNTEAFF. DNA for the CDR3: TGTGCCAGCAGCTCCGGGGAGGGAATGAACACTGAAGCTTTCTTT.

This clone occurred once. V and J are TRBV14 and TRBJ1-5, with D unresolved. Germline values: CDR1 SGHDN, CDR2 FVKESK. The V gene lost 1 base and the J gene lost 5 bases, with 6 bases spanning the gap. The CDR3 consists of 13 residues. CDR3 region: CASSQGSYQPQHF. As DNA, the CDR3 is TGTGCCAGCAGCCAAGGGTCGTATCAGCCCCAGCATTTT.

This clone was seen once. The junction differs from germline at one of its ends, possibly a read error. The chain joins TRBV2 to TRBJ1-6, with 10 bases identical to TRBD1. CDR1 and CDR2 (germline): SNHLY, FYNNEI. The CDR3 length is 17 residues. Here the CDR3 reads CARSGGQGISYNSPLHF. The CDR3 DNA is TGTGCCAGGAGTGGGGGACAGGGGATTTCCTATAATTCACCCCTCCACTTT.

The CDR3 nucleotides are TGTGCCAGCAGCCCCGGGGGCAGGGGGCTTGGCTACACCTTC. Residues: CASSPGGRGLGYTF. The V gene is TRBV11-2, the J gene TRBJ1-2; 8 bases are a match to TRBD1. The CDR3 extends over 14 amino acids. V trimming: 5 bases; J trimming: 7 bases; junction bases outside the gene matches: 9. Per the germline V gene, CDR1 is SGHAT and CDR2 is FQNNGV.

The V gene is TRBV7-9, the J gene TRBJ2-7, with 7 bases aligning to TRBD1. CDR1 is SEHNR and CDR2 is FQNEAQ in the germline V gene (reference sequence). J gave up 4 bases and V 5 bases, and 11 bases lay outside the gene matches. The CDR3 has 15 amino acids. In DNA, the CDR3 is TGTGCCAGCAGCGGAACAGGGGAGATAGGTTACGAGCAGTACTTC. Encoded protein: CASSGTGEIGYEQYF.

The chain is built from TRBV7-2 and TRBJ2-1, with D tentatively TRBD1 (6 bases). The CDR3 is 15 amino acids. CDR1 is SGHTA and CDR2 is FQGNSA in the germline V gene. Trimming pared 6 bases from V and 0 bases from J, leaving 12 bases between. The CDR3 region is CASSNRVSSYNEQFF. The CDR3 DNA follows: TGTGCCAGCAGTAACAGGGTTAGCTCCTACAATGAGCAGTTCTTC.

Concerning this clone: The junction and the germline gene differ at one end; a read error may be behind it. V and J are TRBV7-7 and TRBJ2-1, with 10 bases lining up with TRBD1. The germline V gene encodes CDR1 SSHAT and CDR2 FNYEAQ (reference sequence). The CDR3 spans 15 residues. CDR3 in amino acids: CASSPGQGGGNEQFF. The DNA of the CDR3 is TGTGCTAGCAGTCCCGGACAGGGGGGAGGGAATGAGCAGTTCTTC.

The CDR3 DNA is TGTGCCAGTAGTTCGGGGACATTGAACACCGGGGAGCTGTTTTTT. It translates to CASSSGTLNTGELFF. This chain links TRBV19 with TRBJ2-2, with D perhaps matching TRBD1 (6 bases). CDR1 is LNHDA, CDR2 SQIVND, per germline (reference sequence). Trimming left V 5 bases short and J 1 base short, with 11 bases between. The CDR3 is 15 amino acids.

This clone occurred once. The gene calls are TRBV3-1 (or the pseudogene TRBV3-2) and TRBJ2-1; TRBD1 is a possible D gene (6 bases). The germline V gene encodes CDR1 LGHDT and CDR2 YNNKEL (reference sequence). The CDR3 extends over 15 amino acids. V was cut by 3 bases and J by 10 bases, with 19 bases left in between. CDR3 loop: CASSQGALASLEQFF. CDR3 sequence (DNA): TGTGCCAGCAGCCAGGGGGCCCTAGCAAGTTTAGAGCAGTTCTTC.

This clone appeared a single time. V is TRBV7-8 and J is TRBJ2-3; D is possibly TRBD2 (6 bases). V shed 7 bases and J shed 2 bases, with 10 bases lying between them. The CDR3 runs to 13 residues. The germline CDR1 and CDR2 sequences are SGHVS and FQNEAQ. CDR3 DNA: TGTGCCAGCACCCGACTAGTCACAGATACGCAGTATTTT. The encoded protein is CASTRLVTDTQYF. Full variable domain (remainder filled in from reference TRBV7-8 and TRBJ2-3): GAGVSQSPRYKVAKRGQDVALRCDPISGHVSLFWYQQALGQGPEFLTYFQNEAQLDKSGLPSDRFFAERPEGSVSTLKIQRTQQEDSAVYLCASTRLVTDTQYFGPGTRLTVL.

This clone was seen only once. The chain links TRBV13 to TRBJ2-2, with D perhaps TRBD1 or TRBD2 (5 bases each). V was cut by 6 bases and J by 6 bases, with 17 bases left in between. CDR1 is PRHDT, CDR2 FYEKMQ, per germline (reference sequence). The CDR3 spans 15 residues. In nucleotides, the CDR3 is TGTGCCAGCAGGCTTTTTGGGGGACCTTCCGGGGAGCTGTTTTTT. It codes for CASRLFGGPSGELFF.

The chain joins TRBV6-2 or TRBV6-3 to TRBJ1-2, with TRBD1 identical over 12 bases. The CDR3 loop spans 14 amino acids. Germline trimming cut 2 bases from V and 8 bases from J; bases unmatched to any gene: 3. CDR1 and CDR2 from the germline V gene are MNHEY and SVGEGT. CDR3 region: CASSYGTGGSGYTF. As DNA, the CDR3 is TGTGCCAGCAGTTACGGGACAGGGGGCTCCGGCTACACCTTC.

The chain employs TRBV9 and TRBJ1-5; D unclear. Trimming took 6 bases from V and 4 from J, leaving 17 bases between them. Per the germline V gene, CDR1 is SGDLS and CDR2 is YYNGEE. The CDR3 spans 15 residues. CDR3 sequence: CASTSGVGGNQPQHF. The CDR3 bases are TGTGCCAGCACCTCGGGAGTGGGAGGAAATCAGCCCCAGCATTTT.